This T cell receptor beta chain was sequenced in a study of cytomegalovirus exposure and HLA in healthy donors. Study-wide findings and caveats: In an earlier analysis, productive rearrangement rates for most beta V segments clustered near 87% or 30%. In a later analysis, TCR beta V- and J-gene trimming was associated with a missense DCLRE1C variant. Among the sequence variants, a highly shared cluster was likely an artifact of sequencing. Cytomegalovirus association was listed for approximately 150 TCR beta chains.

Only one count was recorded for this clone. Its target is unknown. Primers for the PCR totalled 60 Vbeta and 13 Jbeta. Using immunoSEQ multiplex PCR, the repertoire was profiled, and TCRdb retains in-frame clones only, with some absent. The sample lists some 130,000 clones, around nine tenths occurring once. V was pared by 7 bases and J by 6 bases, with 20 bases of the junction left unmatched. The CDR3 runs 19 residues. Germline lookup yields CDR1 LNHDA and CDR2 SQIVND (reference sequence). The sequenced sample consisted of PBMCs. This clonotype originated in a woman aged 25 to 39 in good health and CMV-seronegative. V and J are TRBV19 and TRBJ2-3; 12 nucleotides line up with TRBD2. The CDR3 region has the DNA TGTGCCAGTACGGCGACGGAGGGATTACTAGCGGGAGGATCTGATACGCAGTATTTT. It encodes CASTATEGLLAGGSDTQYF.